This T cell receptor (beta chain) is drawn from a study of blood T cell repertoires in COVID-19. Study as a whole: Researchers got acute and convalescent COVID-19 samples from the United States, Italy and Spain.

This clone was detected once. Germline V gene sequence: CDR1 KGHSH, CDR2 LQKENI. The ends lost 3 bases at V and 0 bases at J; junction bases unmatched: 10. The CDR3 is 18 residues long. The authors' processing: For nucleated cells, counts were estimated from reference gene primer amplification. Measured with immunoSEQ multiplex PCR; TCRdb has only the in-frame clones, and not every one. V and J calls plus clone size are reproduced from that table; the DNA served to infer D and trimming. Here the sample spans 99,000 or so clones, about four fifths being singletons. The receptor was derived from a woman aged 80 or older with active or convalescent COVID-19. Sequenced: peripheral blood. The V call is TRBV18, the J call TRBJ1-3; 8 bases match TRBD1. CDR3 sequence: CASSPFSLTGVSGNTIYF. CDR3 DNA: TGTGCCAGCTCACCGTTTTCGCTGACAGGGGTCTCTGGAAACACCATATATTTT.